The rows below give T cell receptor beta chains drawn from one sample of a study of identifying expanded T cells in peripheral blood. The assay was immunoSEQ multiplex PCR, and TCRdb's table has in-frame clones only and misses some. The table has about 110,000 clones, less than 90% seen once. Sequencing was performed on blood. The receptors were sampled from a person between 18 and 75 years old in good health. The CDR3 runs from the conserved cysteine through the conserved F or W.

v_gene: TRBV4-3
CDR3aa: CASSQGASGERQPQHF

v_gene: TRBV7-9
CDR3aa: CASSYDSTRGYTF

v_gene: TRBV14
CDR3aa: CASSHSGRRGTEAFF

v_gene: TRBV5-1
CDR3aa: CASSLLGTNTGELFF

v_gene: TRBV18
CDR3aa: CASSRFNRPRNEQFF

v_gene: TRBV14
CDR3aa: CASSQTSGVTDTQYF

v_gene: TRBV6-1
CDR3aa: CASSDVGSPLHF

v_gene: TRBV15
CDR3aa: CATSREGTEGPREKLFF

v_gene: TRBV15
CDR3aa: CATSRDGRGDYGYTF

v_gene: TRBV28
CDR3aa: CASRPEGTYEQYF

v_gene: TRBV19
CDR3aa: CASHGPSGYSNQPQHF

v_gene: TRBV6-5
CDR3aa: CASSYSQGGDTGELFF

v_gene: TRBV29-1
CDR3aa: CSVDGLAGGFETQYF

v_gene: TRBV5-1
CDR3aa: CASSLGTRGPAADTQYF